The 17 T cell receptor beta chains given below trace back to one sample, sequenced in a study of T cell changes during pregnancy in multiple sclerosis. Libraries were prepared by immunoSEQ multiplex PCR; TCRdb keeps only in-frame clonotypes and omits some of them. The table records 55,000 to 95,000 clones, just over 90% of them present only once. Source: peripheral blood, taken in the second trimester of pregnancy. The receptor source for this set is a female donor in good health, enrolled as a control in a pregnancy study.

The chain has TRBV9 and TRBJ1-2; D may be TRBD1 (5 bases). This CDR3 has 13 residues. Trimming pared 1 base from V and 2 bases from J, leaving 6 bases between. CDR1 is SGDLS and CDR2 is YYNGEE in the germline V gene. The chain's CDR3 is CASSVNRNYGYTF. CDR3 nucleotide sequence: TGTGCCAGCAGCGTAAACAGGAACTATGGCTACACCTTC.

This sequence joins TRBV19 and TRBJ1-1, with D perhaps TRBD1 (5 bases). V was trimmed by 7 bases and J by 4 bases, leaving 16 bases between them. The V gene's germline CDR1 is LNHDA and CDR2 SQIVND (reference sequence). CDR3 size: 14 residues. CDR3 nucleotide sequence: TGTGCCAGTAATAGGCAGGGTTCGAGCACTGAAGCTTTCTTT. Translated: CASNRQGSSTEAFF. Full variable domain (missing parts from reference TRBV19 and TRBJ1-1): DGGITQSPKYLFRKEGQNVTLSCEQNLNHDAMYWYRQDPGQGLRLIYYSQIVNDFQKGDIAEGYSVSREKKESFPLTVTSAQKNPTAFYLCASNRQGSSTEAFFGQGTRLTVV.

The V and J genes are TRBV7-9 and TRBJ1-6; no clear D. Germline values: CDR1 SEHNR, CDR2 FQNEAQ (reference sequence). CDR3 length: 12 residues. Deletions cut 5 bases from V and 8 bases from J, with 7 bases between. CDR3 loop: CASSRDYSPLHF. In nucleotides, the CDR3 is TGTGCCAGCAGCCGGGATTATTCACCCCTCCACTTT.

The sample holds one count of this clone. The V gene is TRBV5-6, the J gene TRBJ2-4, with D hard to call. Between the trimmed V and J ends, which lost 5 bases and 0 bases, there was a span of 6 bases. The germline CDR1 and CDR2 sequences are SGHDT and YYEEEE. The CDR3 covers 13 residues. CDR3 in amino acids: CASRPGAKNIQYF. In DNA form, the CDR3 reads TGTGCCAGCAGACCGGGAGCCAAAAACATTCAGTACTTC.

This clone was counted a few times. The chain is built from TRBV9 and TRBJ1-4, with 10 bases that match TRBD1. Trimming cost V 0 bases and J 8 bases; bases outside gene matches: 1. CDR1 and CDR2 (germline): SGDLS, YYNGEE. This CDR3 comprises 14 residues. In DNA, the CDR3 is TGTGCCAGCAGCGTAGGGGACAGGGGAGAAAAACTGTTTTTT. Protein product: CASSVGDRGEKLFF.

The rearrangement joins TRBV4-3 to TRBJ1-4; 8 nucleotides line up with TRBD1. The CDR3 extends over 15 amino acids. J lost 8 bases, V lost 1 base, and 6 bases had no gene match. Germline V lookup: CDR1 LGHNA, CDR2 YSLEER. CDR3 nucleotide sequence: TGCGCCAGCAGCCAAGGGACAGGGAGTAGCGAAAAACTGTTTTTT. It specifies CASSQGTGSSEKLFF.

The chain employs TRBV7-9 and TRBJ2-7, with TRBD2 as a possible D gene (6 bases). The CDR3 is 14 amino acids. Germline V gene data show CDR1 as SEHNR and CDR2 as FQNEAQ (reference sequence). With 5 bases removed from V and 4 bases from J, the gap between germline ends came to 15 bases. The CDR3 nucleotides are TGTGCCAGCAGCCCGCGGGGTGGGAGGTACGAGCAGTACTTC. It translates to CASSPRGGRYEQYF. The complete variable domain, with remaining parts taken from reference TRBV7-9 and TRBJ2-7, reads DTGVSQNPRHKITKRGQNVTFRCDPISEHNRLYWYRQTLGQGPEFLTYFQNEAQLEKSRLLSDRFSAERPKGSFSTLEIQRTEQGDSAMYLCASSPRGGRYEQYFGPGTRLTVT.

The CDR3 protein is CASSSSRDRGNEQFF. In DNA form, the CDR3 reads TGTGCCAGCAGCTCAAGCCGGGACAGGGGAAATGAGCAGTTCTTC. The chain has TRBV7-9 and TRBJ2-1; TRBD1 aligns across 10 bases. This CDR3 comprises 15 residues. V was clipped by 4 bases and J by 7 bases; unmatched bases: 7. Germline CDR1 SEHNR, CDR2 FQNEAQ (reference sequence).

The CDR3 coding sequence is TGTGCCAGTAGTATACGGGGGAATGAGCAGTTCTTC. This translates into CASSIRGNEQFF. This sequence joins TRBV19 and TRBJ2-1; the D gene is possibly TRBD2 (6 bases). There are 12 residues in the CDR3. Trimming removed 2 bases from V and 7 bases from J, with 6 bases in between. CDR1 is LNHDA and CDR2 is SQIVND in the germline V gene (reference sequence).

A few counts support this clone. The gene calls are TRBV19 and TRBJ1-1; D remains unclear. From germline, CDR1 is LNHDA and CDR2 SQIVND (reference sequence). Trimming removed 0 bases from V and 11 bases from J, with 13 bases in between. CDR3 length: 13 residues. CDR3 nucleotides: TGTGCCAGTAGTATAGAGTGGCAGGTGGTGGCTTTCTTT. Encoded protein: CASSIEWQVVAFF.

The CDR3 loop reads CASSAWGLRDNEQFF. In nucleotides, the CDR3 is TGCGCCAGCAGCGCCTGGGGGCTCCGCGACAATGAGCAGTTCTTC. The chain couples TRBV4-1 to TRBJ2-1; D is possibly TRBD1 (6 bases). Germline-derived CDR1 and CDR2 are MGHRA and YSYEKL. V was clipped by 5 bases and J by 5 bases, with 16 bases between them. The CDR3 has 15 residues.

The chain links TRBV11-2 to TRBJ2-7, with 7 bases lining up with TRBD2. Germline V gives CDR1 SGHAT, CDR2 FQNNGV. V was pared by 7 bases and J by 3 bases, with 6 bases of the junction left unmatched. CDR3 length equals 13 residues. CDR3 protein: CASTYRDYYEQYF. The CDR3 nucleotides are TGTGCCAGCACTTACCGGGACTACTACGAGCAGTACTTC.

This clone appeared a few times. The V and J genes are TRBV18 and TRBJ2-1; TRBD1 matches 11 bases. Germline trimming cut 2 bases from V and 6 bases from J; bases unmatched to any gene: 3. The CDR3 consists of 15 residues. In germline, CDR1 is KGHSH, CDR2 LQKENI. CDR3 in DNA: TGTGCCAGCTCACCAGGACAGGGGGCGCCCAATGAGCAGTTCTTC. It encodes CASSPGQGAPNEQFF.

A few counts support this clone. The chain couples TRBV28 to TRBJ1-2; maybe TRBD1 (5 bases). Germline assignment: CDR1 MDHEN and CDR2 SYDVKM. The CDR3 is 13 amino acids. Trimming removed 7 bases at V and 4 bases at J, with 13 bases between. As DNA, the CDR3 is TGTGCCAGCACCCCGGGGGGAATCTATGGCTACACCTTC. This encodes CASTPGGIYGYTF.

The rearrangement uses TRBV11-2 and TRBJ1-2; no clear D gene. Germline CDR1 SGHAT, CDR2 FQNNGV. The CDR3 runs to 12 residues. CDR3: CASGGSNYGYTF. The CDR3 DNA sequence: TGTGCGTCGGGAGGCTCTAACTATGGCTACACCTTC.

This clone has just one count. This chain links TRBV7-9 with TRBJ2-1, with 13 bases matching TRBD2. Germline CDR1 SEHNR, CDR2 FQNEAQ (reference sequence). The CDR3 is 15 amino acids. Trimming removed 4 bases from V and 10 bases from J; junction bases left unmatched: 7. CDR3 DNA sequence: TGTGCCAGCAGCTCAACTAGCGGGGGGGCCTGGGAGCAGTTCTTC. It translates to CASSSTSGGAWEQFF.

This clone was seen only a few times. This chain connects TRBV27 to TRBJ1-5; TRBD1 matches 7 bases. Germline V CDR1 and CDR2: MNHEY, SMNVEV (reference sequence). Losses at the gene ends were 5 bases for V and 3 bases for J; bases not matched to a gene: 4. The CDR3 loop spans 14 amino acids. The CDR3 DNA reads as TGTGCCAGCAGTCCGACAGGGTCCAATCAGCCCCAGCATTTT. Its protein is CASSPTGSNQPQHF.